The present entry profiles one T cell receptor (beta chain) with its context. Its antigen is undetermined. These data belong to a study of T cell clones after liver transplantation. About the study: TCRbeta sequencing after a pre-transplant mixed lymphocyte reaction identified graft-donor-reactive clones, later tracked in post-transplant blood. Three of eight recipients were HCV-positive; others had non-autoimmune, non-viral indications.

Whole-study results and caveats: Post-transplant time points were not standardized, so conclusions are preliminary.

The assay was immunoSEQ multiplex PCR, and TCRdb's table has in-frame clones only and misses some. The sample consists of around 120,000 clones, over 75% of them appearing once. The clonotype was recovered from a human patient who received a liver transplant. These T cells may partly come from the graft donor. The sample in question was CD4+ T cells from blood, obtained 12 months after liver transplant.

CDR3 DNA sequence: TGTGCCAGCAGCCCCCGGGGGGACCCTTACAATGAGCAGTTCTTC. Translating it yields CASSPRGDPYNEQFF. The chain recombines TRBV9 with TRBJ2-1; the match to TRBD2 covers 7 bases. Per germline, CDR1 SGDLS and CDR2 YYNGEE. V dropped 4 bases and J dropped 4; count of bases not matched to a gene: 8. The CDR3 is made up of 15 amino acids.